A selection of T cell receptor beta chains follows, all from one sample in a study of early T cells in non-severe SARS-CoV-2 infection. TCRdb reprocessed the 5' RACE reads with MiXCR, giving one entry per CDR3 protein. The sample yields 100,000 to 130,000 distinct CDR3 sequences, about 12% seen once. The source material was whole blood. These receptors came from an adult who was a healthcare worker with PCR-confirmed SARS-CoV-2 infection or an uninfected control (not recorded which). Each CDR3 is given with its conserved first and last residue. D genes are given only for firm matches. Size values are once, few and many counts, or a class for expanded clones, and some rows have none.

j_call: TRBJ2-1; clone_size: -; v_call: TRBV19; d_call: -; cdr3_length: 16; cdr3_nt: TGTGCCAGTAGTATGCTCGGACCGAGGGTAAACAATGAGCAGTTCTTC; cdr3_aa: CASSMLGPRVNNEQFF
j_call: TRBJ2-2; clone_size: -; v_call: TRBV24-1; d_call: -; cdr3_length: 12; cdr3_nt: TGTGCCACCGCCGTGCCCACCGGGGAGCTGTTTTTT; cdr3_aa: CATAVPTGELFF
j_call: TRBJ2-1; clone_size: many; v_call: TRBV5-1; d_call: -; cdr3_length: 15; cdr3_nt: TGCGCCAGCAACATCGGGACTCTGCCCTACAATGAGCAGTTCTTC; cdr3_aa: CASNIGTLPYNEQFF
j_call: TRBJ2-3; clone_size: few; v_call: TRBV25-1; d_call: TRBD2; cdr3_length: 14; cdr3_nt: TGTGCCAGCAGTGAATGGGGGGGGGCAGATACGCAGTATTTT; cdr3_aa: CASSEWGGADTQYF
j_call: TRBJ1-5; clone_size: -; v_call: TRBV29-1; d_call: -; cdr3_length: 13; cdr3_nt: TGCAGCGTTCGGGGGCTGGGGAATCAGCCCCAGCATTTT; cdr3_aa: CSVRGLGNQPQHF
j_call: TRBJ1-1; clone_size: many; v_call: TRBV12-3/TRBV12-4; d_call: -; cdr3_length: 11; cdr3_nt: TGTGCCAGCAGTCCACGTACTGAAGCTTTCTTT; cdr3_aa: CASSPRTEAFF
j_call: TRBJ1-3; clone_size: -; v_call: TRBV11-2; d_call: -; cdr3_length: 16; cdr3_nt: TGTGCCAGCAGCTTAGGGACACGCTCCTCTGGAAACACCATATATTTT; cdr3_aa: CASSLGTRSSGNTIYF
j_call: TRBJ2-7; clone_size: -; v_call: TRBV7-6; d_call: -; cdr3_length: 14; cdr3_nt: TGTGCCAGCAGCTTAGGAGCAGTTCCCTACGAGCAGTACTTC; cdr3_aa: CASSLGAVPYEQYF
j_call: TRBJ1-6; clone_size: few; v_call: TRBV19; d_call: -; cdr3_length: 17; cdr3_nt: TGTGCCAGTAGTATAGATTTGCGGAGCTCCTATAATTCACCCCTCCACTTT; cdr3_aa: CASSIDLRSSYNSPLHF
j_call: TRBJ1-2; clone_size: many; v_call: TRBV12-3/TRBV12-4; d_call: TRBD1; cdr3_length: 14; cdr3_nt: TGTGCCAGCAGCCCGACAGGGGGGAACTATGGCTACACCTTC; cdr3_aa: CASSPTGGNYGYTF
j_call: TRBJ2-3; clone_size: -; v_call: TRBV29-1; d_call: TRBD2; cdr3_length: 14; cdr3_nt: TGCAGCGTTGAGGGACTACCCTTTCCCGATACGCAGTATTTT; cdr3_aa: CSVEGLPFPDTQYF
j_call: TRBJ2-1; clone_size: many; v_call: TRBV5-1; d_call: TRBD1; cdr3_length: 16; cdr3_nt: TGCGCCAGCAGCTTGCTGGGGACAGCCGCCTACAATGAGCAGTTCTTC; cdr3_aa: CASSLLGTAAYNEQFF
j_call: TRBJ2-1; clone_size: -; v_call: TRBV5-1; d_call: -; cdr3_length: 11; cdr3_nt: TGCGCCAGCAGCTGGTCCCATGAGCAGTTCTTC; cdr3_aa: CASSWSHEQFF
j_call: TRBJ1-2; clone_size: many; v_call: TRBV29-1; d_call: -; cdr3_length: 10; cdr3_nt: TGCAGCGTACACGACTATGGCTACACCTTC; cdr3_aa: CSVHDYGYTF
j_call: TRBJ2-3; clone_size: few; v_call: TRBV29-1; d_call: TRBD2; cdr3_length: 15; cdr3_nt: TGCAGCGTTACCTATTGGCGGGGGAGCACAGATACGCAGTATTTT; cdr3_aa: CSVTYWRGSTDTQYF
j_call: TRBJ2-7; clone_size: few; v_call: TRBV11-2; d_call: -; cdr3_length: 17; cdr3_nt: TGTGCCAGCAGCTCTAATCCTCCGGGGCAGAGCGTTGGCGAGCAGTACTTC; cdr3_aa: CASSSNPPGQSVGEQYF
j_call: TRBJ1-2; clone_size: -; v_call: TRBV6-5; d_call: -; cdr3_length: 17; cdr3_nt: TGTGCCAGCATTCCGGCCCCCCCCGGGAAAGGGGGTCAGGGCTACACCTTC; cdr3_aa: CASIPAPPGKGGQGYTF
j_call: TRBJ2-3; clone_size: -; v_call: TRBV12-3/TRBV12-4; d_call: -; cdr3_length: 16; cdr3_nt: TGTGCCAGCAGTTTTCAAGCGGCCCTTAGCACAGATACGCAGTATTTT; cdr3_aa: CASSFQAALSTDTQYF
j_call: TRBJ2-3; clone_size: few; v_call: TRBV12-3/TRBV12-4; d_call: -; cdr3_length: 16; cdr3_nt: TGTGCCAGCAGTCCGCGGCCGAAGACCGAGCCAGATACGCAGTATTTT; cdr3_aa: CASSPRPKTEPDTQYF
j_call: TRBJ1-1; clone_size: -; v_call: TRBV11-3; d_call: -; cdr3_length: 16; cdr3_nt: TGTGCCAGCAGCCCCGAGGGACCACGGAGGAACACTGAAGCTTTCTTT; cdr3_aa: CASSPEGPRRNTEAFF
j_call: TRBJ1-6; clone_size: few; v_call: TRBV11-2; d_call: -; cdr3_length: 15; cdr3_nt: TGTGCCAGCACCCAAACGGGACGCAAAGGAACACCCCTCCACTTT; cdr3_aa: CASTQTGRKGTPLHF
j_call: TRBJ1-5; clone_size: many; v_call: TRBV6-1; d_call: -; cdr3_length: 11; cdr3_nt: TGTGCCAGCAGTGAACCGGTGGCCCAGCATTTT; cdr3_aa: CASSEPVAQHF
j_call: TRBJ1-3; clone_size: -; v_call: TRBV14; d_call: -; cdr3_length: 14; cdr3_nt: TGTGCCAGCAGCCAAGTGTTACCTGGAAACACCATATATTTT; cdr3_aa: CASSQVLPGNTIYF
j_call: TRBJ2-6; clone_size: -; v_call: TRBV5-1; d_call: -; cdr3_length: 15; cdr3_nt: TGCGCCAGCAGCCCTCACTTCTCCGGGGCCAACGTCCTGACTTTC; cdr3_aa: CASSPHFSGANVLTF
j_call: TRBJ2-7; clone_size: few; v_call: TRBV6-2/TRBV6-3; d_call: TRBD2; cdr3_length: 14; cdr3_nt: TGTGCCAGCAGTTACGTCGCTAGCGGGGGACTACAGTACTTC; cdr3_aa: CASSYVASGGLQYF
j_call: TRBJ2-4; clone_size: many; v_call: TRBV19; d_call: -; cdr3_length: 15; cdr3_nt: TGTGCCAGTAGTATAGACAGGCTAGGGAGAAACATTCAGTACTTC; cdr3_aa: CASSIDRLGRNIQYF
j_call: TRBJ2-5; clone_size: -; v_call: TRBV4-2; d_call: -; cdr3_length: 17; cdr3_nt: TGTGCCAGCAGCCAAGTTACCCCTACAGGGACCCAGGAGACCCAGTACTTC; cdr3_aa: CASSQVTPTGTQETQYF
j_call: TRBJ1-6; clone_size: many; v_call: TRBV18; d_call: -; cdr3_length: 15; cdr3_nt: TGTGCCAGCTCACTATTTCGGACAGCCTATTCACCCCTCCACTTT; cdr3_aa: CASSLFRTAYSPLHF
j_call: TRBJ1-5; clone_size: few; v_call: TRBV6-2/TRBV6-3; d_call: -; cdr3_length: 14; cdr3_nt: TGTGCCAGCTCCTTCGGAGGGTTAGGGCAGCCCCAGCATTTT; cdr3_aa: CASSFGGLGQPQHF
j_call: TRBJ1-3; clone_size: many; v_call: TRBV20-1; d_call: -; cdr3_length: 13; cdr3_nt: TGCAGTGCTATCCCGAACTCTGAAAACACCATATATTTT; cdr3_aa: CSAIPNSENTIYF
j_call: TRBJ2-1; clone_size: few; v_call: TRBV2; d_call: -; cdr3_length: 15; cdr3_nt: TGTGCCAGCAGCACGGGGGCGAGCTCCTACAATGAGCAGTTCTTC; cdr3_aa: CASSTGASSYNEQFF
j_call: TRBJ2-3; clone_size: -; v_call: TRBV14; d_call: -; cdr3_length: 16; cdr3_nt: TGTGCCAGCAGCCTTTCAAGGGGATTTAGCACAGATACGCAGTATTTT; cdr3_aa: CASSLSRGFSTDTQYF
j_call: TRBJ2-2; clone_size: few; v_call: TRBV27; d_call: TRBD1; cdr3_length: 17; cdr3_nt: TGTGCCAGCAGTTTATCGGTAGGGACAGCGAACACCGGGGAGCTGTTTTTT; cdr3_aa: CASSLSVGTANTGELFF
j_call: TRBJ2-7; clone_size: -; v_call: TRBV20-1; d_call: -; cdr3_length: 12; cdr3_nt: TGCAGTGCTAGGGGGGTAGTGGGAGAGCAGTACTTC; cdr3_aa: CSARGVVGEQYF
j_call: TRBJ1-2; clone_size: many; v_call: TRBV9; d_call: -; cdr3_length: 14; cdr3_nt: TGTGCCAGCAGCACCCTCCGCCCGGGGACTGGCTACACCTTC; cdr3_aa: CASSTLRPGTGYTF
j_call: TRBJ1-5; clone_size: -; v_call: TRBV7-9; d_call: -; cdr3_length: 12; cdr3_nt: TGTGCCAGCGACCAGGGAAGTCAGCCCCAGCATTTT; cdr3_aa: CASDQGSQPQHF
j_call: TRBJ2-1; clone_size: few; v_call: TRBV15; d_call: TRBD1; cdr3_length: 15; cdr3_nt: TGTGCCACCAGCAGAGTCAGGGGGCCCTACAATGAGCAGTTCTTC; cdr3_aa: CATSRVRGPYNEQFF
j_call: TRBJ1-1; clone_size: few; v_call: TRBV5-5; d_call: -; cdr3_length: 15; cdr3_nt: TGTGCCAGCAGCTTGGCAGCGAGTTCTACTTCTGAAGCTTTCTTT; cdr3_aa: CASSLAASSTSEAFF
j_call: TRBJ1-1; clone_size: few; v_call: TRBV5-1; d_call: -; cdr3_length: 14; cdr3_nt: TGCGCCAGCAGCTTTTATCTCAAGAACACTGAAGCTTTCTTT; cdr3_aa: CASSFYLKNTEAFF
j_call: TRBJ1-4; clone_size: -; v_call: TRBV29-1; d_call: -; cdr3_length: 13; cdr3_nt: TGCAGCGTTGCCCCCGGGACATCCCATTTTCTGTTTTTT; cdr3_aa: CSVAPGTSHFLFF
j_call: TRBJ2-1; clone_size: few; v_call: TRBV30; d_call: -; cdr3_length: 11; cdr3_nt: TGTGCCTGGAGGAGGGGCAATGAGCAGTTCTTC; cdr3_aa: CAWRRGNEQFF
j_call: TRBJ1-2; clone_size: -; v_call: TRBV4-2; d_call: -; cdr3_length: 14; cdr3_nt: TGTGCCAGCAGCCAAGCGGAGGGGCGTGTTGGCTACACCTTC; cdr3_aa: CASSQAEGRVGYTF
j_call: TRBJ1-6; clone_size: -; v_call: TRBV9; d_call: -; cdr3_length: 15; cdr3_nt: TGTGCCAGCAGCGTAGATCGGGTCACGGGTTCACCCCTCCACTTT; cdr3_aa: CASSVDRVTGSPLHF
j_call: TRBJ2-4; clone_size: -; v_call: TRBV5-1; d_call: -; cdr3_length: 13; cdr3_nt: TGCGCCAGCAGCTACGCCTCTACCGCAATTCAGTACTTC; cdr3_aa: CASSYASTAIQYF
j_call: TRBJ2-4; clone_size: -; v_call: TRBV7-3; d_call: -; cdr3_length: 13; cdr3_nt: TGTGCCAGCAGCTTAACCCCTACGGGCATTCAGTACTTC; cdr3_aa: CASSLTPTGIQYF
j_call: TRBJ1-1; clone_size: -; v_call: TRBV5-5; d_call: -; cdr3_length: 13; cdr3_nt: TGTGCCAGCAGCTTCGACCCGATGGCTGAAGCTTTCTTT; cdr3_aa: CASSFDPMAEAFF
j_call: TRBJ2-4; clone_size: many; v_call: TRBV3-1; d_call: TRBD1; cdr3_length: 14; cdr3_nt: TGTGCCAGCAGCCAAGGACAGGGGGGGCACATTCAGTACTTC; cdr3_aa: CASSQGQGGHIQYF
j_call: TRBJ2-7; clone_size: many; v_call: TRBV5-1; d_call: -; cdr3_length: 12; cdr3_nt: TGCGCCAGCAGCTTGACCACCTACGAGCAGTACTTC; cdr3_aa: CASSLTTYEQYF
j_call: TRBJ1-3; clone_size: -; v_call: TRBV6-2/TRBV6-3; d_call: -; cdr3_length: 18; cdr3_nt: TGTGCCAGCAGCTCCTACCGGGACACATTCATCGGCGGAAACACCATATATTTT; cdr3_aa: CASSSYRDTFIGGNTIYF
j_call: TRBJ2-1; clone_size: few; v_call: TRBV18; d_call: -; cdr3_length: 16; cdr3_nt: TGTGCCAGCTCACCACAAACAGGGAAAACCGGTAATGAGCAGTTCTTC; cdr3_aa: CASSPQTGKTGNEQFF
j_call: TRBJ2-2; clone_size: -; v_call: TRBV12-5; d_call: -; cdr3_length: 16; cdr3_nt: TGTGCTAGTGGTTTGGTACTGGCAGAGAACACCGGGGAGCTGTTTTTT; cdr3_aa: CASGLVLAENTGELFF
j_call: TRBJ1-2; clone_size: -; v_call: TRBV11-3; d_call: -; cdr3_length: 17; cdr3_nt: TGTGCCAGCAGCTTAGATCCGCAGGCGGAACCTTCCTATGGCTACACCTTC; cdr3_aa: CASSLDPQAEPSYGYTF
j_call: TRBJ1-5; clone_size: few; v_call: TRBV20-1; d_call: -; cdr3_length: 14; cdr3_nt: TGCAGTGCTAGCAGTCCGTCCATCTATCAGCCCCAGCATTTT; cdr3_aa: CSASSPSIYQPQHF
j_call: TRBJ2-1; clone_size: few; v_call: TRBV29-1; d_call: -; cdr3_length: 10; cdr3_nt: TGCAGCGTTTTCCAACTAGCCCAGTTCTTC; cdr3_aa: CSVFQLAQFF